These 19 T cell receptor beta chains share one sample of origin, sequenced in a study of blood T cell repertoires in COVID-19. TCRdb's copy holds only in-frame clones and misses some; the assay was immunoSEQ multiplex PCR. Of about 300,000 clones listed, 85% are singletons. The specimen was PBMCs or T cells enriched from blood (not recorded which). These receptors were obtained from a woman aged 50 to 60 who had recovered from COVID-19.

The V gene is TRBV4-3, the J gene TRBJ2-1; TRBD2 aligns across 7 bases. The J segment lost 10 bases and the V segment lost 0 bases, leaving 15 bases of the junction unmatched. The CDR3 covers 17 residues. Germline V gene lookup returns CDR1 LGHNA and CDR2 YSLEER. CDR3 sequence reads: CASSQDLSTNAGDEQFF. The CDR3 nucleotides are TGCGCCAGCAGCCAAGATCTTTCGACTAACGCGGGAGACGAGCAGTTCTTC.

The V gene is TRBV5-4, the J gene TRBJ2-1; 15 bases match TRBD2. The CDR3 extends over 17 amino acids. From germline, CDR1 is SGHNT and CDR2 YYREEE (reference sequence). The V and J ends lost 0 bases and 8 bases, in that order; junction bases with no gene match: 6. CDR3 sequence: CASSLGAGTSGRHEQFF. The CDR3 DNA reads TGTGCCAGCAGCTTGGGGGCTGGGACTAGCGGGAGGCATGAGCAGTTCTTC. Filled out from reference TRBV5-4 and TRBJ2-1, the complete variable domain reads ETGVTQSPTHLIKTRGQQVTLRCSSQSGHNTVSWYQQALGQGPQFIFQYYREEENGRGNFPPRFSGLQFPNYSSELNVNALELDDSALYLCASSLGAGTSGRHEQFFGPGTRLTVL.

For this clone: Mismatch with germline at one junction end may stem from a read error. The gene calls are TRBV28 and TRBJ2-3; perhaps TRBD2 as D (5 bases). Germline CDR1 and CDR2: MDHEN and SYDVKM. This CDR3 region has 11 residues. This CDR3 is CASEGDGRNLF. The CDR3 DNA reads TGTGCCAGTGAGGGTGACGGACGGAATCTTTTT.

J is TRBJ2-7 and V is TRBV7-2; D may be TRBD1 (6 bases). Trimming left V 5 bases short and J 6 bases short, with 11 bases between. This CDR3 comprises 12 residues. CDR1 and CDR2 (germline): SGHTA, FQGNSA. The CDR3 DNA reads TGTGCCAGCAGCCGTCTAGGGGGCGAGCAGTACTTC. Its translation is CASSRLGGEQYF.

This clone has more than one count but fewer than ten. The genes are TRBV7-2 and TRBJ1-2; a weak D match, TRBD1 (6 bases). V lost 7 bases and J 0 bases, leaving 12 bases between the germline ends. The CDR3 has 14 residues. The germline CDR1 and CDR2 sequences are SGHTA and FQGNSA. The CDR3 reads CASNPGATNYGYTF. Here the CDR3 DNA reads TGTGCCAGCAACCCAGGGGCGACTAACTATGGCTACACCTTC.

The V gene is TRBV21-1, the J gene TRBJ2-7; the table's D call, TRBD1, was not checked against the DNA. TRBV21-1 is given as a pseudogene. The CDR3 is made up of 19 amino acids. Here the CDR3 DNA reads TGTGCCAGCAGCAAAGCGGGGGAATCGACAGGGGGCGCGACCTACGAGCAGTACTTC. Its protein product is CASSKAGESTGGATYEQYF.

The chain uses TRBV29-1 and TRBJ1-2; 9 bases match TRBD1. This CDR3 has 12 amino acids. The ends lost 6 bases at V and 6 bases at J; junction bases unmatched: 5. Looked up from germline, CDR1 is SQVTM and CDR2 is ANQGSEA. The CDR3 DNA sequence: TGCAGCGTAAAAAGACAGGGGGATGGCTACACCTTC. This encodes CSVKRQGDGYTF. Drawing the rest from reference TRBV29-1 and TRBJ1-2, the complete variable domain is SAVISQKPSRDICQRGTSLTIQCQVDSQVTMMFWYRQQPGQSLTLIATANQGSEATYESGFVIDKFPISRPNLTFSTLTVSNMSPEDSSIYLCSVKRQGDGYTFGSGTRLTVV.

This clone occurred a few times. V is TRBV7-9 and J is TRBJ2-5; 11 positions agree with TRBD2. CDR1 is SEHNR and CDR2 is FQNEAQ in the germline V gene (reference sequence). This CDR3 comprises 15 residues. The V and J ends lost 3 bases and 5 bases, in that order; junction bases with no gene match: 5. The chain's CDR3 is CASSLELAGVETQYF. The CDR3 region has the DNA TGTGCCAGCAGCTTGGAACTAGCGGGAGTCGAGACCCAGTACTTC.

This clone was counted between two and nine times. This sample includes further DNA sequences coding for the same CDR3. CDR3 bases: TGTGCCATCAGTGAGCTGGGGGAGGGCACTGAAGCTTTCTTT. Translated: CAISELGEGTEAFF. The V and J genes are TRBV10-3 and TRBJ1-1; a possible D gene is TRBD1 (5 bases). Trimming took off 2 bases at V and 4 bases at J, with 11 bases between the two ends. In germline, CDR1 is ENHRY, CDR2 SYGVKD. The CDR3 has 14 amino acids.

This clone was detected ten times or more. The CDR3: CASSVGTGGSYEQYF. CDR3 nucleotide sequence: TGTGCCAGCAGCGTGGGGACAGGGGGCTCCTACGAGCAGTACTTC. The gene calls are TRBV6-5 and TRBJ2-7; 11 positions match TRBD1. J gave up 0 bases and V 6 bases, and 4 bases lay outside the gene matches. This CDR3 is 15 amino acids long. In germline, CDR1 is MNHEY, CDR2 SVGAGI.

This clone was observed a single time. The chain has TRBV9 and TRBJ2-5; 7 bases are shared with TRBD1. Per the germline V gene, CDR1 is SGDLS and CDR2 is YYNGEE. This CDR3 contains 14 residues. Germline trimming cut 6 bases from V and 3 bases from J; bases unmatched to any gene: 8. CDR3 sequence: CASTRGQREETQYF. Here the CDR3 DNA reads TGTGCCAGCACACGGGGACAGAGAGAAGAGACCCAGTACTTC.

This rearrangement joins TRBV19 to TRBJ2-3, with 7 bases aligning to TRBD2. The CDR3 length is 18 residues. The junction had 12 bases not matched to a gene; V was cut back by 0 bases and J by 3 bases. Germline V gene sequence: CDR1 LNHDA, CDR2 SQIVND (reference sequence). The DNA of the CDR3 is TGTGCCAGTAGTATAGAGAGCGGGATCAGTTCTAGGACAGATACGCAGTATTTT. This sequence encodes CASSIESGISSRTDTQYF.

Written as DNA, the CDR3 is TGTGCCAGCAGCTCCCTAGCGGGAGGGCCTTACGAGCAGTACTTC. It codes for CASSSLAGGPYEQYF. The rearrangement uses TRBV7-2 and TRBJ2-7, with 12 bases identical to TRBD2. CDR1 and CDR2 from the germline V gene are SGHTA and FQGNSA. CDR3 length equals 15 residues. The V segment lost 4 bases and the J segment 4 bases; nucleotides outside the gene matches: 5. Combining the CDR3 with reference TRBV7-2 and TRBJ2-7 gives the whole variable domain GAGVSQSPSNKVTEKGKDVELRCDPISGHTALYWYRQSLGQGLEFLIYFQGNSAPDKSGLPSDRFSAERTGGSVSTLTIQRTQQEDSAVYLCASSSLAGGPYEQYFGPGTRLTVT.

This chain connects TRBV5-6 to TRBJ2-1, with TRBD2 as a possible D gene (6 bases). CDR1 is SGHDT and CDR2 is YYEEEE in the germline V gene. V was cut by 1 base and J by 6 bases, with 17 bases left in between. This CDR3 region has 16 residues. CDR3 DNA: TGTGCCAGCAGCTTGAGTGGGCGGGACGTACGCAATGAGCAGTTCTTC. The encoded protein is CASSLSGRDVRNEQFF.

This clone was counted a single time. J is TRBJ1-5 and V is TRBV7-2; D is ambiguous. Trimming shortened V by 1 base and J by 0 bases, and 13 bases separated the two germline ends. The CDR3 is made up of 17 amino acids. Germline loops: CDR1 SGHTA, CDR2 FQGNSA. In DNA form, the CDR3 reads TGTGCCAGCAGCTTAGGGCCAGGAAAAACTAGCAATCAGCCCCAGCATTTT. Its translation is CASSLGPGKTSNQPQHF.

The rearrangement links TRBV19 to TRBJ2-5; the match to TRBD2 covers 10 bases. The CDR3 contains 15 residues. V lost 3 bases to trimming and J lost 5 bases; unmatched junction nucleotides: 6. From germline, CDR1 is LNHDA and CDR2 SQIVND (reference sequence). This chain's CDR3 is CASSMKRGGPETQYF. CDR3 DNA sequence: TGTGCCAGTAGTATGAAGCGGGGGGGCCCGGAGACCCAGTACTTC.

Concerning this clone itself: This CDR3 is also generated by other DNA sequences in the sample. This chain uses TRBV5-4 with TRBJ1-2; 8 bases are shared with TRBD1. CDR1 and CDR2 (germline): SGHNT, YYREEE (reference sequence). The V gene end was trimmed by 2 bases and the J gene end by 5 bases; junction bases not matched to a gene: 5. The CDR3 has 14 residues. The CDR3 here is CASSFRTGLYGYTF. DNA for the CDR3: TGTGCCAGCAGCTTTAGGACAGGGCTTTATGGCTACACCTTC.

The chain recombines TRBV28 with TRBJ1-1; possibly TRBD1 for D (5 bases). Germline assignment: CDR1 MDHEN and CDR2 SYDVKM. The CDR3 contains 15 residues. V lost 2 bases to trimming and J lost 1 base, with 11 bases between them. CDR3 sequence: CASSLHRSGNTEAFF. CDR3 nucleotides: TGTGCCAGCAGTTTACACAGGTCGGGGAACACTGAAGCTTTCTTT.

This clone occurred many times. V usage is TRBV5-6 and J usage is TRBJ1-1; D is unresolved. Trimming pared 0 bases from V and 10 bases from J, leaving 10 bases between. The CDR3 sequence is 12 residues long. Germline-derived CDR1 and CDR2 are SGHDT and YYEEEE. The CDR3: CASSLVVGAAFF. The CDR3 DNA sequence: TGTGCCAGCAGCTTGGTGGTGGGCGCAGCTTTCTTT.